These 2 T cell receptor beta chains came from one sample sequenced in a study of blood T cells in healthy people across ages. Alongside a J-beta primer mix, a sample-barcoded 5' primer served in a second PCR lasting about 7 to 12 cycles. TCRdb processed the 5' RACE reads anew with MiXCR; each CDR3 protein has one entry. The sample lists fewer than 950,000 distinct CDR3 sequences; about 37% were seen once. Sequencing was carried out using blood. These receptors were taken from a man aged 18 to 35 in good health.

This clonotype was counted a few times. The chain is built from TRBV20-1 and TRBJ2-1, with D possibly matching TRBD1 (6 bases). Trimming left V 3 bases short and J 0 bases short, with 12 bases between. Germline values: CDR1 DFQATT, CDR2 SNEGSKA (reference sequence). This CDR3 is built from 15 residues. The CDR3 loop reads CSASRTGSSYNEQFF. CDR3 bases: TGCAGTGCTAGTCGTACAGGGAGCTCCTACAATGAGCAGTTCTTC.

J is TRBJ2-1 and V is TRBV12-3 or TRBV12-4; maybe TRBD2 (6 bases). V lost 7 bases and J lost 3, with 19 bases in between. CDR3 length equals 16 residues. Written as DNA, the CDR3 is TGTGCCAGCAATTCCGGCGGGACCACCTTCTACAATGAGCAGTTCTTC. It encodes CASNSGGTTFYNEQFF.